This T cell receptor beta chain stems from a study of blood T cell repertoires in COVID-19. V was clipped by 1 base and J by 5 bases, with 9 bases between them. Germline lookup yields CDR1 SGHRS and CDR2 YFSETQ. The CDR3 has 13 amino acids. Profiled with immunoSEQ multiplex PCR; TCRdb holds only in-frame clones, not every one. The sample has roughly 240,000 clones, around 82% seen once. The sequence was collected from a woman between 65 and 79 years old with acute or convalescent COVID-19. The chain has TRBV5-1 and TRBJ1-1, with D possibly being TRBD1 (6 bases). The sequenced material came from peripheral blood. The CDR3: CASSLPRGTEAFF. In DNA form, the CDR3 reads TGCGCCAGCAGCTTGCCCAGGGGAACTGAAGCTTTCTTT. Combining the CDR3 with reference TRBV5-1 and TRBJ1-1 gives the whole variable domain KAGVTQTPRYLIKTRGQQVTLSCSPISGHRSVSWYQQTPGQGLQFLFEYFSETQRNKGNFPGRFSGRQFSNSRSEMNVSTLELGDSALYLCASSLPRGTEAFFGQGTRLTVV.